This is a list of T cell receptor beta chains from one sample in a study of T cells in Graves' hyperthyroidism and ophthalmopathy. TCRdb reprocessed the multiplex PCR reads with MiXCR, giving one entry per CDR3 protein. The sample consists of 500,000 to 650,000 distinct CDR3 sequences, more than 12% of them appearing once. Sequencing used blood. Receptors were obtained from a woman aged 45-59 years with Graves' ophthalmopathy. CDR3s include the opening cysteine and the closing phenylalanine or tryptophan. A D gene is named only where the DNA matches it firmly. Size values are once, few and many counts, or a class for expanded clones, and some rows have none.

>-|many|TRBJ2-1|TRBV13
TGTGCCAGCACCCCCGGAAGGGAGCAGTTCTTC
CASTPGREQFF
>-|many|TRBJ2-5|TRBV12-3/TRBV12-4
TGTGCCAGCAGCTATTCGGGACGGAAAGAGACCCAGTACTTC
CASSYSGRKETQYF
>TRBD2|few|TRBJ2-1|TRBV20-1
TGCAGTGCCCCCTCCAGCGGGAGGGCTTTTGAGCAGTTCTTC
CSAPSSGRAFEQFF
>-|-|TRBJ2-1|TRBV12-3/TRBV12-4
TGTGCCAGGCCAATAAGGTACAATGAGCAGTTCTTC
CARPIRYNEQFF
>-|-|TRBJ2-4|TRBV4-3
TGCGCCAGCAGCCAAGTACTACACGGGGGGCCCCAAAACATTCAGTACTTC
CASSQVLHGGPQNIQYF
>-|many|TRBJ1-4|TRBV7-2
TGTGCCAGCAGCTTAACTACTGAAAAACTGTTTTTT
CASSLTTEKLFF
>-|many|TRBJ2-7|TRBV28
TGTGCCACCAGAACCCGCTCCTACGAGCAGTACTTC
CATRTRSYEQYF
>TRBD1|many|TRBJ1-5|TRBV30
TGTGCCTGGAGTCAGGGGGCCTTTGGTCAGCCCCAGCATTTT
CAWSQGAFGQPQHF
>-|many|TRBJ2-3|TRBV11-2
TGTGCCAGCAGCTTAGCGGTTGGCGGGATTCGCGATACGCAGTATTTT
CASSLAVGGIRDTQYF
>-|many|TRBJ2-3|TRBV7-8
TGTGCCAGCAGCAACCCCCCGGGGGCGCGGACGCAGTATTTT
CASSNPPGARTQYF
>TRBD1|many|TRBJ1-1|TRBV10-3
TGTGCCATCACCCTGGGACAGGAGACTGAAGCTTTCTTT
CAITLGQETEAFF
>-|-|TRBJ2-7|TRBV7-2
TGTGCCAGCAGCTTAGGCTGGGGATACGAGCAGTACTTC
CASSLGWGYEQYF
>-|-|TRBJ1-2|TRBV28
TGTGCCAGCAGTCAAGGACGGGGGGGGATCTATGGCTACACCTTC
CASSQGRGGIYGYTF
>-|-|TRBJ2-7|TRBV29-1
TGCAGCGTTGGCCTCCTTAACGAGCAGTACTTC
CSVGLLNEQYF
>-|many|TRBJ2-3|TRBV18
TGTGCCAGCTCCGACACCCCGGGGACCCAGAATACGCAGTATTTT
CASSDTPGTQNTQYF
>-|-|TRBJ1-1|TRBV6-2/TRBV6-3
TGTGCCAGCAGTTACAGGTCCAACACTGAAGCTTTCTTT
CASSYRSNTEAFF
>TRBD2|many|TRBJ2-5|TRBV7-2
TGTGCCAGCAGCCCGCGGACTAGCGAACGACTGACCCAGTACTTC
CASSPRTSERLTQYF
>TRBD2|few|TRBJ2-1|TRBV12-3/TRBV12-4
TGTGCCAGCAGTTTAATACTAGCGGGAGTGGATGAGCAGTTCTTC
CASSLILAGVDEQFF
>-|many|TRBJ2-1|TRBV3-1
TGTGCCAGCAGCCAAGAAAGGAGCAGCGATGAGCAGTTCTTC
CASSQERSSDEQFF
>TRBD1|many|TRBJ2-5|TRBV12-3/TRBV12-4
TGTGCCAGCAGTACGAAGGGGGCGGTGGAGACCCAGTACTTC
CASSTKGAVETQYF
>TRBD1|few|TRBJ2-7|TRBV7-9
TGTGCCAGCAGCTTAGCGGCGACAGGGGACGACGAGCAGTACTTC
CASSLAATGDDEQYF
>-|many|TRBJ2-1|TRBV20-1
TGCAGTGCTAGAGATAACAGCAATGAGCAGTTCTTC
CSARDNSNEQFF
>-|many|TRBJ1-1|TRBV5-5
TGTGCCAGCAGCTTGTACAGGTTGCTTAACACTGAAGCTTTCTTT
CASSLYRLLNTEAFF
>TRBD2|-|TRBJ2-3|TRBV7-9
TGTGCCAGCAGCCAAGTGGGACTAGGGGCGGACACAGATACGCAGTATTTT
CASSQVGLGADTDTQYF
>-|-|TRBJ1-6|TRBV4-2
TGTGCCAGCAGCCCCAAGGGTGAAGCCGACTATAATTCACCCCTCCACTTT
CASSPKGEADYNSPLHF
>-|many|TRBJ2-7|TRBV2
TGTGCCAGCATTGCGGGGCCGGTGTTTGGCGAGCAGTACTTC
CASIAGPVFGEQYF
>-|many|TRBJ2-7|TRBV28
TGTGCCAGCAGTCCATACTCGTACGAGCAGTACTTC
CASSPYSYEQYF
>TRBD1|many|TRBJ1-2|TRBV2
TGTGCCAGCAGTAATACCGGGACAGGGCAGAACACCTTC
CASSNTGTGQNTF
>-|-|TRBJ2-5|TRBV2
TGTGCCAGCAGCCCCCCGGGACGGCAAGAGACCCAGTACTTC
CASSPPGRQETQYF
>-|many|TRBJ2-2|TRBV19
TGTGCCAGTAGTAGAGGACAGACTAACACCGGGGAGCTGTTTTTT
CASSRGQTNTGELFF
>-|few|TRBJ1-5|TRBV19
TGTGCCAGTAGGACGGTTAGTGGCAATCAGCCCCAGCATTTT
CASRTVSGNQPQHF
>-|-|TRBJ1-1|TRBV25-1
TGTGCCAGCAGTGATGCTAGACCGCAAAGCACTGAAGCTTTCTTT
CASSDARPQSTEAFF
>-|many|TRBJ2-7|TRBV11-2
TGTGCCAGCAGCCAATACAGCTACGAGCAGTACTTC
CASSQYSYEQYF
>TRBD1|many|TRBJ2-1|TRBV28
TGTGCCAGCAGTTTGGGGGACAGGGACAATGAGCAGTTCTTC
CASSLGDRDNEQFF
>-|few|TRBJ1-5|TRBV15
TGTGCCACCAGCAGAGATCGGACGCCAAGCAATCAGCCCCAGCATTTT
CATSRDRTPSNQPQHF
>-|-|TRBJ2-5|TRBV7-9
TGTGCCAGCCGCGGCAAGGCCGCCGCAGAGACCCAGTACTTC
CASRGKAAAETQYF
>-|few|TRBJ1-4|TRBV4-3
TGCGCCAGCAGCCAAGATATAGCAACTAATGAAAAACTGTTTTTT
CASSQDIATNEKLFF
>TRBD1|many|TRBJ1-2|TRBV28
TGTGCCAGCAGCAGGGGACAGGGTGCTAACTATGGCTACACCTTC
CASSRGQGANYGYTF
>-|few|TRBJ2-6|TRBV5-6
TGTGCCAGCAGCTTATCCCAGATCTCTGGGGCCAACGTCCTGACTTTC
CASSLSQISGANVLTF
>TRBD2|-|TRBJ2-1|TRBV24-1
TGTGCCACCAGTGGCCTAGCGGGCTACAGTATGAATGAGCAGTTCTTC
CATSGLAGYSMNEQFF
>TRBD2|-|TRBJ2-3|TRBV4-2
TGTGCCAGTCAACGACTAGCGGGAGGTCTCACAGATACGCAGTATTTT
CASQRLAGGLTDTQYF
>TRBD1|few|TRBJ1-2|TRBV20-1
TGCAGTGCTAGCCGGCAGGGGGGACTTAATTTGGATGGCTACACCTTC
CSASRQGGLNLDGYTF
>-|-|TRBJ2-5|TRBV15
TGTGCCACCAGCAGAGATCGGGGACAAAAGACCCAGTACTTC
CATSRDRGQKTQYF
>TRBD1|-|TRBJ2-7|TRBV2
TGTGCCAGCACCCCGGGACAGGGGCCCTGCGAGCAGTACTTC
CASTPGQGPCEQYF
>-|many|TRBJ2-1|TRBV12-3/TRBV12-4
TGTGCCAGCAGGATCGGGACAACCCACAATGAGCAGTTCTTC
CASRIGTTHNEQFF
>-|few|TRBJ1-2|TRBV10-3
TGTGCCATCAGCGATTCCAATCAGATGGGGGTTTCCTATGGCTACACCTTC
CAISDSNQMGVSYGYTF
>-|-|TRBJ2-2|TRBV4-1
TGCGCCAGCAGCCATAGGAACAGCACCGGGGAGCTGTTTTTT
CASSHRNSTGELFF
>TRBD1|few|TRBJ1-5|TRBV20-1
TGCAGTGCTAGAGAAGCCGGGACAGAATATAGCAATCAGCCCCAGCATTTT
CSAREAGTEYSNQPQHF
>-|many|TRBJ1-1|TRBV10-3
TGTGCCATCAGTGAGTCAACCATAAGAGGGACTGAAGCTTTCTTT
CAISESTIRGTEAFF
>-|-|TRBJ1-2|TRBV24-1
TGTGCCACCAGTGACCCGGACGGAACTAACTATGGCTACACCTTC
CATSDPDGTNYGYTF